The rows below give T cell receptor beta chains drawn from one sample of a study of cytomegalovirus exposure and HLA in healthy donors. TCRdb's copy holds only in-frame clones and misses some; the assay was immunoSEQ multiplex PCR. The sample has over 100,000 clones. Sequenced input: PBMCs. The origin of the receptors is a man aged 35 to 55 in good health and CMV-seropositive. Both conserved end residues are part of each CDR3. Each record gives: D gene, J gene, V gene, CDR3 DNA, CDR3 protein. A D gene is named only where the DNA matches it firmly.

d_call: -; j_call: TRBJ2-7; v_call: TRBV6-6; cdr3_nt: TGTGCCAGCAGGGTTGGAGGGTGGGACGAGCAGTACTTC; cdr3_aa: CASRVGGWDEQYF
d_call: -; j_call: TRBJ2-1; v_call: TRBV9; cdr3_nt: TGTGCCAGCAGCCCTCCCAGCAATGAGCAGTTCTTC; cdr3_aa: CASSPPSNEQFF
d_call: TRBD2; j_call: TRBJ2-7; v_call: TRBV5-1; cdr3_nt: TGCGCCAGCAGCTTGACTAGCGGGAGTTCCGAGCAGTACTTC; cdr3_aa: CASSLTSGSSEQYF
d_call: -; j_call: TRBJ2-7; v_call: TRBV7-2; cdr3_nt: TGTGCCAGCAGACTGATGAGGGTATCGGGGGAGCAGTACTTC; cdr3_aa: CASRLMRVSGEQYF
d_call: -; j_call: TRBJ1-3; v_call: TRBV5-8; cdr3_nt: TGTGCCAGCAGCGAGACACTTCCTGGAAACACCATATATTTT; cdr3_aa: CASSETLPGNTIYF
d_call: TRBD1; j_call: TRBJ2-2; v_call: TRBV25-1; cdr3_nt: TGTGCCGGGGACAGGATAAACCGGGGAGCTGTTTTT; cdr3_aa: CAGDRINRGAVF
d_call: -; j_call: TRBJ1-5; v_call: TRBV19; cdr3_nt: TGTGCCAGTAGTGTCACAGGAGGCAATCAGCCCCAGCATTTT; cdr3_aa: CASSVTGGNQPQHF
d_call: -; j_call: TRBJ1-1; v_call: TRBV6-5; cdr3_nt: TGTGCCAGCAGCCCCAGAAACACTGAAGCTTTCTTT; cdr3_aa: CASSPRNTEAFF
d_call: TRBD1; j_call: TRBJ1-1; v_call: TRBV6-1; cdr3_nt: TGTGCCAGCAAACAGACAGGGGGCTCGACTGAAGCTTTCTTT; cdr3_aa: CASKQTGGSTEAFF
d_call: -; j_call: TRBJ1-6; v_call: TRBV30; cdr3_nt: TGTGCCTGCCGAGAAGCCTATAATTCACCCCTCCACTTT; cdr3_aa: CACREAYNSPLHF